This T cell receptor (beta chain) was observed in a study of blood T cell repertoires in COVID-19. Study background: Sources were T cells, B-cell-depleted T cells, or PBMCs; the material itself was cDNA or gDNA.

The repertoire was sequenced with immunoSEQ multiplex PCR; TCRdb's copy has only in-frame clones and lacks some. The data hold fewer than 150,000 clones, with roughly 86% observed a single time. CDR1 KGHSH and CDR2 LQKENI come from the germline V gene. The CDR3 spans 13 residues. Deletions cut 2 bases from V and 4 bases from J, with 5 bases between. The clonotype was recovered from a human donor in a cohort sampled during active COVID-19. The genes are TRBV18 and TRBJ1-4; no clear D gene. Sequences were obtained from peripheral blood. The CDR3 nucleotides read TGTGCCAGCTCACCAGGGCTTAATGAAAAACTGTTTTTT. It yields the protein CASSPGLNEKLFF.